The rows below give T cell receptor beta chains drawn from one sample of a study of cytotoxic CD8 clonotypes in ibrutinib-treated CLL. Libraries were prepared by immunoSEQ multiplex PCR; TCRdb keeps only in-frame clonotypes and omits some of them. The data show approximately 280,000 clones, around 76% seen once. The input for sequencing was PBMCs, taken at disease progression, from a patient treated with ibrutinib. These receptor sequences come from a human donor with chronic lymphocytic leukemia. The CDR3 runs from the conserved cysteine through the conserved F or W. Each record gives: V gene, D gene, clone size, J gene, CDR3 protein, CDR3 DNA. A D gene is named only where the DNA matches it firmly. Clone size is stated in some rows and not others, as once, few, many or a class when expanded.

>TRBV5-1|-|-|TRBJ2-6
CASSHTGRAARAGANVLTF
TGCGCCAGCAGCCATACGGGCCGGGCAGCCCGGGCTGGGGCCAACGTCCTGACTTTC
>TRBV10-2|TRBD1|once|TRBJ2-2
CASSALPWTGWNTGELFF
TGCGCCAGCAGTGCCCTCCCCTGGACAGGGTGGAACACCGGGGAGCTGTTTTTT
>TRBV10-1|-|once|TRBJ2-6
CASTPGLTASGANVLTF
TGCGCCAGCACCCCGGGACTCACAGCCTCTGGGGCCAACGTCCTGACTTTC
>TRBV5-1|-|-|TRBJ1-2
CASTSNVAREKGNYGYTF
TGCGCCAGCACAAGTAACGTGGCCAGGGAAAAGGGGAACTATGGCTACACCTTC
>TRBV19|TRBD1|-|TRBJ1-1
CASSRGTGAMNTEAFF
TGTGCCAGTAGTCGGGGGACAGGGGCCATGAACACTGAAGCTTTCTTT
>TRBV11-2|-|once|TRBJ1-2
CASSLVQGGNYGYTF
TGTGCCAGCAGCTTAGTCCAGGGCGGGAACTATGGCTACACCTTC
>TRBV5-1|-|-|TRBJ1-1
CASGEPGEAEAFF
TGCGCCAGCGGGGAGCCAGGCGAGGCTGAAGCTTTCTTT
>TRBV9|TRBD2|-|TRBJ2-1
CASSVGLANYNEQFF
TGTGCCAGCAGCGTAGGACTAGCGAACTACAATGAGCAGTTCTTC
>TRBV7-9|-|-|TRBJ1-4
CASSLAPVEKLFF
TGTGCCAGCAGCTTAGCGCCGGTCGAAAAACTGTTTTTT
>TRBV18|-|-|TRBJ2-5
CASSSYQETQYF
TGTGCCAGCTCATCTTACCAAGAGACCCAGTACTTC
>TRBV25-1|-|-|TRBJ2-7
CASSEGGGQTYEQYF
TGTGCCAGCAGTGAAGGCGGTGGACAGACCTACGAGCAGTACTTC
>TRBV5-8|-|-|TRBJ2-5
CASSLGRGAGRETQYF
TGTGCCAGCAGCTTGGGACGGGGGGCAGGCCGGGAGACCCAGTACTTC
>TRBV2|-|-|TRBJ2-7
CASSPGDEQYF
TGTGCCAGCAGCCCGGGTGACGAGCAGTACTTC
>TRBV18|-|-|TRBJ2-1
CASSPYGGTYNEQFF
TGTGCCAGCTCACCATACGGGGGAACCTACAATGAGCAGTTCTTC
>TRBV5-8|TRBD2|-|TRBJ2-3
CASKISGGADTQYF
TGTGCCAGCAAAATAAGCGGGGGAGCAGATACGCAGTATTTT